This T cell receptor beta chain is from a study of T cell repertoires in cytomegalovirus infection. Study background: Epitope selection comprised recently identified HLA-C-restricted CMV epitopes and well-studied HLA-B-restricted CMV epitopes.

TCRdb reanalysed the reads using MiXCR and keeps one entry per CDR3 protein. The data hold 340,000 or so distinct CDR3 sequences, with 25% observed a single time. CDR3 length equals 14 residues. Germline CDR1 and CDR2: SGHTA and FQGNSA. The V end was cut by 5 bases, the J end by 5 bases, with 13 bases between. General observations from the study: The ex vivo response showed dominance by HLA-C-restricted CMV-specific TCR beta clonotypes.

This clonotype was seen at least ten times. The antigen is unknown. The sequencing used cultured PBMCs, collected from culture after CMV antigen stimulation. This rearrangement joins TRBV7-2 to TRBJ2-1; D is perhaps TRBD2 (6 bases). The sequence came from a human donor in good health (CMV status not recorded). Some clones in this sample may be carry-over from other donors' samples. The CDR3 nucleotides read TGTGCCAGCAGCCCGGCGGGATCAAACAATGAGCAGTTCTTC. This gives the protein CASSPAGSNNEQFF.